The rows below give T cell receptor beta chains drawn from one sample of a study of blood T cell repertoires in COVID-19. TCRdb's copy holds only in-frame clones and misses some; the assay was immunoSEQ multiplex PCR. This table holds 100,000 to 150,000 clones, over 60% found once. Input material: peripheral blood. All receptors come from an older woman with acute or convalescent COVID-19. The CDR3 runs from the conserved cysteine through the conserved F or W. The D gene is left open where the match is weak. For some rows the clone size is stated as once, few or many, or as a class when expanded; others skip it.

J gene: TRBJ2-1; V gene: TRBV27; D gene: -; clone size: -; CDR3 DNA: TGTGCCAGCAACAACGGGGGAAATGAGCAGTTCTTC; CDR3 protein: CASNNGGNEQFF
J gene: TRBJ1-2; V gene: TRBV6-5; D gene: -; clone size: -; CDR3 DNA: TGTGCCAGCAGGCCGGCGGGGTCTTCGAGCTATGGCTACACCTTC; CDR3 protein: CASRPAGSSSYGYTF
J gene: TRBJ1-6; V gene: TRBV9; D gene: TRBD1; clone size: few; CDR3 DNA: TGTGCCAGCAGCGCCCGACAGGGTACACCCCTCCACTTT; CDR3 protein: CASSARQGTPLHF
J gene: TRBJ2-7; V gene: TRBV2; D gene: TRBD2; clone size: few; CDR3 DNA: TGTGCCAGCAGTGTACCGGGACTAGGGAAGGGCCTGGCCTACGAGCAGTACTTC; CDR3 protein: CASSVPGLGKGLAYEQYF
J gene: TRBJ2-1; V gene: TRBV30; D gene: -; clone size: few; CDR3 DNA: TGTGCCTGGAGTGTACGTCCCCCAGGCAGCTCCTACAATGAGCAGTTCTTC; CDR3 protein: CAWSVRPPGSSYNEQFF
J gene: TRBJ2-1; V gene: TRBV28; D gene: TRBD1; clone size: -; CDR3 DNA: TGTGCCAGCAGTACAGGGGTCCTATCCTACAATGAGCAGTTCTTC; CDR3 protein: CASSTGVLSYNEQFF
J gene: TRBJ2-7; V gene: TRBV4-2; D gene: TRBD2; clone size: -; CDR3 DNA: TGTGCCAGCAGCCAGCGGGGGGGCGTCTACGAGCAGTACTTC; CDR3 protein: CASSQRGGVYEQYF
J gene: TRBJ2-3; V gene: TRBV20-1; D gene: -; clone size: -; CDR3 DNA: TGCAGTGCTAGAGCCTCAGATACGCAGTATTTT; CDR3 protein: CSARASDTQYF
J gene: TRBJ2-3; V gene: TRBV5-1; D gene: TRBD1; clone size: -; CDR3 DNA: TGCGCCAGCAGCTCCCAGGGGGCGAATACGCAGTATTTT; CDR3 protein: CASSSQGANTQYF
J gene: TRBJ2-1; V gene: TRBV6-5; D gene: TRBD2; clone size: -; CDR3 DNA: TGTGCCAGCTCCGAACGGGAGGCGGCCAATGAGCAGTTCTTC; CDR3 protein: CASSEREAANEQFF
J gene: TRBJ1-5; V gene: TRBV15; D gene: TRBD1; clone size: -; CDR3 DNA: TGTGCCACCAGCAGAGTTAGACAGGGCGGTCAGCCCCAGCATTTT; CDR3 protein: CATSRVRQGGQPQHF
J gene: TRBJ2-3; V gene: TRBV24-1; D gene: TRBD1; clone size: -; CDR3 DNA: TGTGCCACCAGTGACGCAGGGGGTTCCACAGATACGCAGTATTTT; CDR3 protein: CATSDAGGSTDTQYF
J gene: TRBJ1-2; V gene: TRBV19; D gene: TRBD1; clone size: medium-sized; CDR3 DNA: TGTGCCAGTAGGTCTCCTCCGGGACAGGGTGGCTATGGCTACACCTTC; CDR3 protein: CASRSPPGQGGYGYTF
J gene: TRBJ2-7; V gene: TRBV6-5; D gene: -; clone size: -; CDR3 DNA: TGTGCCACCTTCATAATACAGGGTGCATTGTACGAGCAGTACTTC; CDR3 protein: CATFIIQGALYEQYF
J gene: TRBJ2-2; V gene: TRBV10-1; D gene: TRBD2; clone size: few; CDR3 DNA: TGCGCCAGCAGTGAGAGACCGGGAGGGAACACCGGGGAGCTGTTTTTT; CDR3 protein: CASSERPGGNTGELFF
J gene: TRBJ1-2; V gene: TRBV19; D gene: -; clone size: -; CDR3 DNA: TGTGCCAGTAGCCCTCCGGGATCCTTGTATGGCTACACCTTC; CDR3 protein: CASSPPGSLYGYTF